This note documents a single T cell receptor (beta chain) sequence. As yet, its antigen is unknown. Germline CDR1 reads KGHSH; CDR2 reads LQKENI. The CDR3 spans 16 residues. The V end lost 1 base, the J end lost 0 bases, and 10 bases lay between the germline ends. The source of the sample is a study of cytomegalovirus exposure and HLA in healthy donors. This PCR relied on a set of 60 Vbeta primers and 13 Jbeta primers. The protocol was immunoSEQ multiplex PCR, while the TCRdb copy is restricted to in-frame clones and leaves out a portion. Of 150,000 or so clones in the sample, around 84% were seen once. Study-level points and caveats: Later analysis demonstrated an association between a missense DCLRE1C variant and TCR beta V- and J-gene trimming.

Sequenced material: PBMCs. The receptor's source is a male donor in good health and CMV-seropositive. V is TRBV18 and J is TRBJ2-4; D is undetermined. The CDR3 region has the DNA TGTGCCAGCTCACCACGTCAGCTAGTAGCCAAAAACATTCAGTACTTC. Its protein is CASSPRQLVAKNIQYF.